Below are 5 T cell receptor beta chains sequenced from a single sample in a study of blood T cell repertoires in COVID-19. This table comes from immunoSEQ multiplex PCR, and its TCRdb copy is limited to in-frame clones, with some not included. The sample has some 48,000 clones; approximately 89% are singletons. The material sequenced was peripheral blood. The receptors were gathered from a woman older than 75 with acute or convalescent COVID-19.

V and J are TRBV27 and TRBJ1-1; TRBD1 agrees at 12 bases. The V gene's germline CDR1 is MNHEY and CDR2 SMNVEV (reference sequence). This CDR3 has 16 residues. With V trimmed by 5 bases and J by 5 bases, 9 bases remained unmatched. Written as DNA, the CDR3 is TGTGCCAGCAGTCCGGGGACAGGGGGCTTGAGGACTGAAGCTTTCTTT. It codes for CASSPGTGGLRTEAFF.

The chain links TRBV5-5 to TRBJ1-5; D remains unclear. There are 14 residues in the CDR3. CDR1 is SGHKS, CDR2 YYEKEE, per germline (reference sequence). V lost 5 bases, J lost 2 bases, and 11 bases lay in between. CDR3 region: CASSGEGGNQPQHF. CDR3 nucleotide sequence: TGTGCCAGCAGTGGGGAGGGAGGCAATCAGCCCCAGCATTTT.

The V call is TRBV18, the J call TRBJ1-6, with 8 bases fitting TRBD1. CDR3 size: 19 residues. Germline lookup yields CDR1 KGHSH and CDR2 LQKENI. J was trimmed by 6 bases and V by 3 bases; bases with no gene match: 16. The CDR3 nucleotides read TGTGCCAGCTCACCTACTCCAATTGTGGACAGGGTTGGTAATTCACCCCTCCACTTT. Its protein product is CASSPTPIVDRVGNSPLHF.

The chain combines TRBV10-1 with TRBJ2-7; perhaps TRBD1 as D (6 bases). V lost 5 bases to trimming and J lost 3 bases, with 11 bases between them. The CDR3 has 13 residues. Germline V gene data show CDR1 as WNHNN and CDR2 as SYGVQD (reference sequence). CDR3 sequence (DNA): TGCGCCAGCAGTCGATCCAGGGGCTACGAGCAGTACTTC. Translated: CASSRSRGYEQYF.

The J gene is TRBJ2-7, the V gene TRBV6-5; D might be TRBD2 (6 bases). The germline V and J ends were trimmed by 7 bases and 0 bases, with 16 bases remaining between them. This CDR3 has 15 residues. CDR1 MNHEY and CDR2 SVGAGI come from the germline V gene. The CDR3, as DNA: TGTGCCAGCACTATCTTCGGGGGTATCTCCTACGAGCAGTACGTC. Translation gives CASTIFGGISYEQYV.